Described below is a single T cell receptor (beta chain) sequence and its context. Cycle 7 day 1, cycle 4 day 1, and baseline were the timepoints at which blood was sampled. The CDR3 sequence is 13 residues long. Trimming stripped 4 bases from V and 6 bases from J, with 13 bases between. Germline CDR1 is SGHRS and CDR2 is YFSETQ. TCRdb keeps only in-frame clones here, not all; method: immunoSEQ multiplex PCR. The table has 45,000 to 65,000 clones, 88% seen once; the top ten hold 3.5% to 4.5%. These data come from a study of OX40 agonist ivuxolimab in advanced cancers. This specimen was CD4+ or CD8+ T cells sorted from blood, taken in a trial of the OX40 agonist ivuxolimab. The rearrangement uses TRBV5-1 and TRBJ1-2; TRBD1 is a possible D gene (6 bases). The sequence came from an adult with an advanced solid tumor such as melanoma, head and neck, liver or kidney cancer. CDR3 loop: CASSITGLDGYTF. The CDR3 bases are TGCGCCAGCAGCATTACAGGGCTGGATGGCTACACCTTC.